Sequencing of this TCR beta chain was carried out in a study of long-term antiretroviral therapy in people with HIV (dated by TCRdb to between 2021 and 2022). Regarding the complete study: The earliest samples were collected about a decade before the 2015 WHO recommendation for immediate ART, when ART was typically delayed until CD4 counts fell. Eleven of the 30 participants with HIV were female. This retrospective serial study examined whether starting ART and sustained HIV suppression were associated with changes in the composition and diversity of the TRB repertoire in peripheral blood. A total of 192 cryopreserved PBMC samples were contributed to the cohort by 30 adults with confirmed HIV infection, with samples collected serially over a mean of about 6 years (range 1-12). Test extractions of a monoclonal T-cell line alongside under 35 polyclonal samples showed no cross-contamination during QIAcube processing.

The study at large found these results: The repertoire was dominated across all time points by expanded TRB clones identified before ART initiation, although this dominance was seen to fluctuate and to decrease in many PLHIV after ART. Unsorted PBMC were profiled instead of sorted CD4+ and CD8+ T cells because pre-ART samples had limited cell numbers. The samples were dated from about 2004 to 2017, and the ART regimens that were used may be less effective than current ART regimens. Compared with controls, HIV repertoires had narrower CDR3 length ranges, and the network structure pointed to an antigen-experienced repertoire that shifted only slightly toward naive after ART. No data were available on ART adherence, viral resistance or therapy changes, limiting inferences about post-ART repertoire changes. Because PBMC availability was limited, only the TCR beta chain was sequenced, with no alpha chain pairing. Starting ART was linked to a significant rise in TRB diversity, yet even with long-term ART the diversity remained significantly lower than in transplant donor controls.

With respect to this clone: This receptor's antigen is unknown. Within one base of it there is no much larger clone, and no base qualities were kept.

Participants were included only if at least one PBMC sample before ART initiation and at least two post-ART samples were available. All participants with HIV were treated in the United States of America. Cryopreserved samples of about 0.95-10 million PBMC were thawed and washed before DNA extraction. At the time of the earliest PBMC sample, participants with HIV were aged between about 20 and 54 years. Each participant contributed PBMC samples from 1-4 timepoints before ART initiation and 2-8 timepoints after ART initiation, with a median of 7 samples. Serial HIV viral load, CD4+ T-cell count, ART history and demographic data were obtained for every participant. Genomic DNA was extracted from unsorted PBMC with a Qiagen kit on a QIAcube, processed in batches of 12 samples. The immunoSEQ hsTCRB v3.0 assay was used at survey level resolution to sequence the TRB variable region. The target sequencing depth for TRB was about 40,000-50,000 T-cell genomes per sample. An Illumina MiSeq with a v3 150-cycle kit was used to sequence the pooled TRB libraries. Processing in the source paper ran as follows. Repertoire analysis was performed in R inside a reproducible Nextflow workflow that covered QC, data transformation and analysis. Custom analyses were implemented in LymphoSeq2, an R package for AIRR-Seq data exploration. A handful of samples that yielded fewer than 5000 total TRB sequences were excluded, so that 188 HIV repertoires were analyzed. Of the 188 retained HIV repertoires, about 59 were collected before and about 130 after ART initiation. Each repertoire was downsampled to 5000 TRB nucleotide sequences, and summary statistics were averaged across 100 downsampling iterations. The analysis kept only TRB sequences whose CDR3 regions were at least seven amino acids long. A Shannon entropy-derived clonality score and the Gini coefficient were used to measure diversity. In repertoire networks, the top 5000 CDR3 amino acid sequences were linked whenever an edit distance of one separated two sequences. GLIPH2 predicted antigen specificity groups and MHC restriction for TRB CDR3 amino acid sequences. To flag known associations with CMV, EBV, HIV or tissue antigens, CDR3 amino acid sequences were compared against VDJdb and McPAS-TCR. Pre-ART, post-ART and control groups were compared with Wilcoxon signed-rank tests and Holm-Bonferroni correction. As stored in TCRdb, this immuneACCESS dataset retains in-frame rearrangements with V and J assigned. A fraction of the clones does not appear; measured against another copy, unresolved V genes explain less than half of the discrepancy, and the remainder lacks a known reason. V and J calls plus clone size are reproduced from that table; the DNA served to infer D and trimming. The sample records fewer than 45,000 clones, 75% to 85% of which are singletons. The ten largest clones take up around 5.8% of the sample.

Trimming accounts for 1 base at V and 8 bases at J, while the number of junction bases matched to no gene is 9. Based on the germline V gene, the CDR1 and CDR2 sequences are SGHVS and FQNEAQ. Reading from cysteine to phenylalanine, the CDR3 counts 15 amino acids. Only the CDR3 part of the read is kept: 45 bases, read in frame from the first base. The sequencing here drew on unsorted PBMCs, taken 3.4 years after starting antiretroviral therapy. This TCR was sampled from a man under 40 with HIV. In this chain, TRBV7-8 is recombined with TRBJ1-2; 8 central nucleotides agree with TRBD1. The DNA sequence is TGTGCCAGCAGCTTAGGAGCAGGGACAGGAGGCGGCTACACCTTC. It is translated as CASSLGAGTGGGYTF.